Following are 26 T cell receptor beta chains from one sample sequenced in a study of blood T cell repertoires in COVID-19. Sequenced by immunoSEQ multiplex PCR; TCRdb stores in-frame clones only, minus some. The sample contains 62,000 or so clones, more than 60% of which appear only once. The sequencing input was peripheral blood. All receptors come from a human donor in a cohort sampled during active COVID-19.

V gene TRBV10-1 combines with J gene TRBJ1-1; 7 nucleotides agree with TRBD1. There are 13 residues in the CDR3. The trim removed 8 bases at V and 0 bases at J, leaving 3 bases unmatched. The germline gives CDR1 WNHNN, CDR2 SYGVQD (reference sequence). The CDR3 DNA is TGCGCCAGCGCAGGGGGGTTGAACACTGAAGCTTTCTTT. Translation: CASAGGLNTEAFF.

This clone has a handful of counts. V is TRBV30 and J is TRBJ1-6, with 7 nucleotides matching TRBD1. Trimming took 2 bases from V and 1 from J; bases not matched to a gene: 8. Germline CDR1 is GTSNPN and CDR2 is SVGIG (reference sequence). The CDR3 is 17 amino acids. CDR3 nucleotide sequence: TGTGCCTGGAGTATCAACAGGGGAACTTCCTATAATTCACCCCTCCACTTT. Its protein product is CAWSINRGTSYNSPLHF.

The chain carries TRBV28 and TRBJ1-5, with 9 bases identical to TRBD1. Germline V CDR1 and CDR2: MDHEN, SYDVKM. The CDR3 length is 15 residues. V trimming: 7 bases; J trimming: 5 bases; junction bases outside the gene matches: 9. The DNA for the CDR3 is TGTGCCAGCATCTTCCGGGACAGGGTATATCAGCCCCAGCATTTT. Protein product: CASIFRDRVYQPQHF.

This chain connects TRBV9 to TRBJ1-2, with TRBD1 as a possible D gene (6 bases). This CDR3 is 15 amino acids long. Germline loops: CDR1 SGDLS, CDR2 YYNGEE. Trimming took off 4 bases at V and 7 bases at J, with 20 bases between the two ends. CDR3 amino acids: CASSQNLGGPGGYTF. Here the CDR3 DNA reads TGTGCCAGCAGCCAGAACCTCGGGGGGCCGGGTGGCTACACCTTC.

The chain has TRBV6-6 and TRBJ1-6; 8 nucleotides match TRBD1. V lost 4 bases to trimming and J lost 8 bases; unmatched junction nucleotides: 4. The germline gives CDR1 MNHNY, CDR2 SVGAGI (reference sequence). CDR3 size: 14 residues. DNA of the CDR3: TGTGCCAGCAGTTGGACAGGGATGGATTCACCCCTCCACTTT. This sequence encodes CASSWTGMDSPLHF.

The CDR3 DNA follows: TGTGCCAGCTCACCCGGACAGGGTCCCTACGAGCAGTACTTC. Its translation is CASSPGQGPYEQYF. V gene TRBV18 combines with J gene TRBJ2-7, with 8 bases fitting TRBD1. This CDR3 is 14 amino acids long. With 3 bases clipped from V and 2 bases from J, the junction kept 3 bases outside the gene matches. Germline V gives CDR1 KGHSH, CDR2 LQKENI.

The chain couples TRBV6-5 to TRBJ1-5, with D possibly matching TRBD1 (5 bases). Germline V gene lookup returns CDR1 MNHEY and CDR2 SVGAGI. The CDR3 is 13 amino acids. Trimming left V 6 bases short and J 6 bases short, with 12 bases between. The CDR3 sequence is CASSTGIGQPQHF. The CDR3 DNA reads as TGTGCCAGCAGCACAGGAATTGGTCAGCCCCAGCATTTT.

This clone was seen a handful of times. The CDR3 is CASSLAPGITYEQYF. CDR3 sequence (DNA): TGTGCCAGCAGCTTAGCGCCGGGGATTACCTACGAGCAGTACTTC. This chain links TRBV11-1 with TRBJ2-7; maybe TRBD2 (5 bases). The CDR3 is 15 amino acids. V lost 0 bases and J lost 2, with 11 bases in between. Germline-derived CDR1 and CDR2 are SGHAT and FQDESV (reference sequence).

V gene TRBV9 combines with J gene TRBJ1-3; D is unresolved. The germline gives CDR1 SGDLS, CDR2 YYNGEE. There are 17 residues in the CDR3. V gave up 0 bases and J gave up 2 bases, with 15 bases separating them. CDR3 DNA sequence: TGTGCCAGCAGCGTAGGTTCCCGGGGAGCGACTGGAAACACCATATATTTT. This translates into CASSVGSRGATGNTIYF.

Within the sample, this clone is medium-sized. The chain couples TRBV19 to TRBJ2-5, with 11 positions matching TRBD2. Trimming at V came to 6 bases and at J to 2 bases, leaving 11 bases not matched to a gene. Germline assignment: CDR1 LNHDA and CDR2 SQIVND (reference sequence). The CDR3 spans 17 residues. The CDR3 nucleotides are TGTGCCAGTAGCCCGAGGGTGACTAGCGGGGAACAAGAGACCCAGTACTTC. It translates to CASSPRVTSGEQETQYF.

This chain joins TRBV7-9 and TRBJ2-1; D is possibly TRBD1 (5 bases). V dropped 3 bases and J dropped 5 bases, with 11 bases sitting between them. The CDR3 spans 14 residues. Germline CDR1 reads SEHNR; CDR2 reads FQNEAQ (reference sequence). The CDR3 sequence: CASSLETANNEQFF. CDR3 bases: TGTGCCAGCAGCTTGGAGACAGCCAACAATGAGCAGTTCTTC. The full variable domain, rest sourced from reference TRBV7-9 and TRBJ2-1, is DTGVSQNPRHKITKRGQNVTFRCDPISEHNRLYWYRQTLGQGPEFLTYFQNEAQLEKSRLLSDRFSAERPKGSFSTLEIQRTEQGDSAMYLCASSLETANNEQFFGPGTRLTVL.

The J gene is TRBJ1-1, the V gene TRBV11-2; D unclear. Trimming removed 5 bases at V and 4 bases at J, with 17 bases between. CDR3 size: 15 residues. Per the germline V gene, CDR1 is SGHAT and CDR2 is FQNNGV. CDR3 loop: CASSTPRSRITEAFF. In DNA, the CDR3 is TGTGCCAGCAGCACCCCCCGTTCGAGGATCACTGAAGCTTTCTTT.

The rearrangement joins TRBV6-5 to TRBJ2-5; D is perhaps TRBD1 (6 bases). V lost 5 bases to trimming and J lost 1 base, with 11 bases between them. The V gene's germline CDR1 is MNHEY and CDR2 SVGAGI. This CDR3 is 14 amino acids long. The DNA of the CDR3 is TGTGCCAGCAGTCCCGGGACATTCCAAGAGACCCAGTACTTC. This encodes CASSPGTFQETQYF.

A single count supports this clone. The chain is built from TRBV28 and TRBJ1-1; D might be TRBD1 (5 bases). The CDR3 extends over 13 amino acids. With 6 bases removed from V and 4 bases from J, the gap between germline ends came to 12 bases. Germline values: CDR1 MDHEN, CDR2 SYDVKM. CDR3 sequence reads: CASSSGGGTEAFF. In DNA form, the CDR3 reads TGTGCCAGCAGCTCGGGGGGGGGCACTGAAGCTTTCTTT.

The chain joins TRBV10-2 to TRBJ2-2, with D maybe TRBD2 (5 bases). The CDR3 runs to 14 residues. Germline V gene data show CDR1 as WSHSY and CDR2 as SAAADI. V was cut by 0 bases and J by 6 bases, with 8 bases left in between. CDR3 residues: CASSESRVPGELFF. CDR3 nucleotide sequence: TGCGCCAGCAGTGAGTCGAGGGTTCCCGGGGAGCTGTTTTTT.

CDR3: CASSLRDRGTGELFF. Here the CDR3 DNA reads TGTGCCAGCAGCCTCCGGGACAGGGGCACCGGGGAGCTGTTTTTT. The rearrangement joins TRBV3-1 (or the pseudogene TRBV3-2) to TRBJ2-2; 10 bases match TRBD1. V lost 4 bases to trimming and J lost 4 bases; unmatched junction nucleotides: 3. CDR1 is LGHDT, CDR2 YNNKEL, per germline (reference sequence). CDR3 size: 15 residues.

The genes are TRBV7-3 and TRBJ1-1; a possible D gene is TRBD1 (5 bases). Germline assignment: CDR1 SGHTA and CDR2 FQGTGA. V lost 1 base and J lost 4, with 10 bases in between. The CDR3 length is 14 residues. The CDR3, as DNA: TGTGCCAGCAGCTTAAGCAGGGTTAGCACTGAAGCTTTCTTT. It yields the protein CASSLSRVSTEAFF.

This chain uses TRBV19 with TRBJ1-4; D call uncertain. CDR3 length: 13 amino acids. Germline lookup yields CDR1 LNHDA and CDR2 SQIVND (reference sequence). The ends were cut back, 3 bases at V and 11 bases at J, with 13 bases in the middle. CDR3 DNA: TGTGCCAGTAGTATCCTGAAGGACTCCAAACTGTTTTTT. It specifies CASSILKDSKLFF. The full variable domain, completed using reference TRBV19 and TRBJ1-4, is DGGITQSPKYLFRKEGQNVTLSCEQNLNHDAMYWYRQDPGQGLRLIYYSQIVNDFQKGDIAEGYSVSREKKESFPLTVTSAQKNPTAFYLCASSILKDSKLFFGSGTQLSVL.

This rearrangement joins TRBV7-2 to TRBJ1-1; a weak D match, TRBD1 (6 bases). CDR3 length: 13 residues. Deletions cut 3 bases from V and 2 bases from J, with 7 bases between. Per the germline V gene, CDR1 is SGHTA and CDR2 is FQGNSA. For the CDR3, the DNA is TGTGCCAGCAGCTTTGGGGGCAACACTGAAGCTTTCTTT. Its translation: CASSFGGNTEAFF.

The rearrangement uses TRBV7-6 and TRBJ1-3; D is undetermined. There are 14 residues in the CDR3. Trimming removed 0 bases from V and 6 bases from J, with 9 bases in between. Germline loops: CDR1 SGHVS, CDR2 FNYEAQ. The CDR3 region is CASSLAGAENTIYF. The CDR3 DNA sequence: TGTGCCAGCAGCTTAGCGGGCGCAGAAAACACCATATATTTT.

This clone was detected only once. The chain's CDR3 is CAISESGGLREQYF. CDR3 bases: TGTGCCATCAGTGAGTCAGGGGGCCTTCGCGAGCAGTACTTC. The rearrangement uses TRBV10-3 and TRBJ2-7, with 7 bases lining up with TRBD1. This CDR3 region has 14 residues. After removal of 0 bases from V and 6 bases from J, the junction contained 5 bases not matched to a gene. CDR1 is ENHRY, CDR2 SYGVKD, per germline.

The chain uses TRBV19 and TRBJ2-5; 12 bases agree with TRBD2. V lost 5 bases, J lost 1 base, and 5 bases stayed unmatched. Germline lookup yields CDR1 LNHDA and CDR2 SQIVND (reference sequence). This CDR3 spans 16 amino acids. CDR3 nucleotide sequence: TGTGCCAGTAGTCTTACTAGCGGGGGGCCCCAAGAGACCCAGTACTTC. It specifies CASSLTSGGPQETQYF.

The V call is TRBV25-1, the J call TRBJ1-2, with D perhaps TRBD1 (5 bases). Trimming cost V 2 bases and J 3 bases, with 7 bases left between them. The CDR3 is 13 amino acids. Germline-derived CDR1 and CDR2 are MGHDK and SYGVNS. The CDR3 DNA sequence: TGTGCCAGCAGTGAACCGGGGGACTATGGCTACACCTTC. Amino acid sequence: CASSEPGDYGYTF.

V is TRBV6-1 and J is TRBJ1-1; D is uncertain. Germline V gene lookup returns CDR1 MNHNS and CDR2 SASEGT. This CDR3 has 13 residues. The V and J ends lost 2 bases and 10 bases respectively, with 14 bases between them. The CDR3 region has the DNA TGTGCCAGCAGTGAATCCCTGTATAGATCAGCTTTCTTT. This sequence encodes CASSESLYRSAFF.

This chain links TRBV3-1 (or the pseudogene TRBV3-2) with TRBJ1-6, with D perhaps matching TRBD1 (6 bases). V gave up 6 bases and J gave up 0 bases, with 9 bases separating them. CDR3 length: 15 residues. The germline V gene has CDR1 LGHDT and CDR2 YNNKEL (reference sequence). The CDR3 nucleotides are TGTGCCAGCAGTGGACAGAGCTCCTATAATTCACCCCTCCACTTT. This translates into CASSGQSSYNSPLHF.

This clone was recorded once. The V call is TRBV19, the J call TRBJ2-2, with TRBD2 matching over 12 bases. Germline assignment: CDR1 LNHDA and CDR2 SQIVND (reference sequence). The CDR3 consists of 18 residues. Trimming removed 5 bases from V and 0 bases from J; junction bases left unmatched: 7. CDR3 sequence: CASSRRLAGAANTGELFF. CDR3 nucleotides: TGTGCCAGTAGTCGTAGACTAGCGGGGGCCGCGAACACCGGGGAGCTGTTTTTT. The entire variable domain, with the rest obtained from reference TRBV19 and TRBJ2-2, is as follows: DGGITQSPKYLFRKEGQNVTLSCEQNLNHDAMYWYRQDPGQGLRLIYYSQIVNDFQKGDIAEGYSVSREKKESFPLTVTSAQKNPTAFYLCASSRRLAGAANTGELFFGEGSRLTVL.